One sample yielded the 5 T cell receptor beta chains listed below, sequenced in a study of prognosis after radiotherapy for stage I lung cancer. Multiplex PCR, run in two rounds, amplified TCR beta CDR3 from genomic DNA. First-round PCR employed TRBV- and TRBJ-specific primers for each gene. TCRdb redid the calling of the multiplex PCR reads with MiXCR, one entry per CDR3 protein. The sample consists of 30,000 to 35,000 distinct CDR3 sequences, 40% to 50% of them appearing once. The sequencing here drew on PBMCs, taken before or after stereotactic body radiation therapy (not recorded which). All receptors derive from a donor aged 50 or older with non-small cell lung cancer.

This clonotype has ten or more counts. V is TRBV18 and J is TRBJ2-1; 7 bases agree with TRBD1. The CDR3 is made up of 15 amino acids. The germline CDR1 and CDR2 sequences are KGHSH and LQKENI. V was clipped by 1 base and J by 3 bases; unmatched bases: 3. CDR3: CASSPRDRFYNEQFF. The CDR3 region has the DNA TGTGCCAGCTCACCACGGGACAGATTCTACAATGAGCAGTTCTTC.

This clonotype was seen repeatedly, ten times or more. This sequence joins TRBV18 and TRBJ2-7; D gene uncertain. This CDR3 spans 12 amino acids. The germline V gene encodes CDR1 KGHSH and CDR2 LQKENI. With 6 bases removed from V and 6 bases from J, the gap between germline ends came to 12 bases. The CDR3 sequence: CASSLDLREQYF. The CDR3 DNA sequence: TGTGCCAGCTCCCTAGACTTACGCGAGCAGTACTTC.

This clonotype was seen at least ten times. The chain recombines TRBV20-1 with TRBJ1-6, with a possible D match to TRBD1 (5 bases). This CDR3 is built from 19 residues. Trimming took off 0 bases at V and 6 bases at J, with 24 bases between the two ends. Germline loops: CDR1 DFQATT, CDR2 SNEGSKA (reference sequence). CDR3 nucleotide sequence: TGCAGTGCTAGAGATAGGGTCCGCAGGGACCTGTATGGTAATTCACCCCTCCACTTT. Its translation is CSARDRVRRDLYGNSPLHF.

The chain joins TRBV12-3 or TRBV12-4 to TRBJ2-3, with D perhaps matching TRBD1 (5 bases). The CDR3 covers 13 residues. Trimming took 4 bases from V and 0 from J, leaving 5 bases between them. The CDR3 bases are TGTGCCAGCAGTTCAGGGAGCACAGATACGCAGTATTTT. Its translation: CASSSGSTDTQYF.

This chain uses TRBV12-3 or TRBV12-4 with TRBJ2-7; maybe TRBD2 (6 bases). Trimming shortened V by 6 bases and J by 7 bases, and 22 bases separated the two germline ends. The CDR3 sequence is 15 residues long. The CDR3 protein is CASRETGGTPREQYF. In DNA, the CDR3 is TGTGCCAGCAGAGAGACTGGCGGGACCCCCCGGGAGCAGTACTTC.